This T cell receptor beta chain was recovered during a study of blood T cells in healthy people across ages. Findings of the study overall: Diversity of TCR beta per million T cells declined in a roughly linear way with age. In the absence of known donor CMV status, changes in expanded clonotypes were possibly confounded.

This CDR3 comprises 15 residues. Trimming stripped 3 bases from V and 1 base from J, with 11 bases between. This clonotype was counted between two and nine times. Its antigen is still unknown. Then a second PCR, running roughly 6 to 11 cycles, was carried out with a sample-barcoded 5' primer and a J-beta primer mix. Samples each returned at least 2.5 million CDR3-containing paired-end reads. TCRdb passed the 5' RACE reads through MiXCR, listing each CDR3 protein once. This table has about 400,000 distinct CDR3 sequences, 50% to 60% appearing once. The sample was blood. This TCR derives from a man in his fifties or sixties in good health. The rearrangement uses TRBV12-3 or TRBV12-4 and TRBJ2-3; D is perhaps TRBD2 (6 bases). CDR3 amino acids: CASSFVGGGTDTQYF. CDR3 bases: TGTGCCAGCAGTTTTGTTGGAGGGGGCACAGATACGCAGTATTTT.